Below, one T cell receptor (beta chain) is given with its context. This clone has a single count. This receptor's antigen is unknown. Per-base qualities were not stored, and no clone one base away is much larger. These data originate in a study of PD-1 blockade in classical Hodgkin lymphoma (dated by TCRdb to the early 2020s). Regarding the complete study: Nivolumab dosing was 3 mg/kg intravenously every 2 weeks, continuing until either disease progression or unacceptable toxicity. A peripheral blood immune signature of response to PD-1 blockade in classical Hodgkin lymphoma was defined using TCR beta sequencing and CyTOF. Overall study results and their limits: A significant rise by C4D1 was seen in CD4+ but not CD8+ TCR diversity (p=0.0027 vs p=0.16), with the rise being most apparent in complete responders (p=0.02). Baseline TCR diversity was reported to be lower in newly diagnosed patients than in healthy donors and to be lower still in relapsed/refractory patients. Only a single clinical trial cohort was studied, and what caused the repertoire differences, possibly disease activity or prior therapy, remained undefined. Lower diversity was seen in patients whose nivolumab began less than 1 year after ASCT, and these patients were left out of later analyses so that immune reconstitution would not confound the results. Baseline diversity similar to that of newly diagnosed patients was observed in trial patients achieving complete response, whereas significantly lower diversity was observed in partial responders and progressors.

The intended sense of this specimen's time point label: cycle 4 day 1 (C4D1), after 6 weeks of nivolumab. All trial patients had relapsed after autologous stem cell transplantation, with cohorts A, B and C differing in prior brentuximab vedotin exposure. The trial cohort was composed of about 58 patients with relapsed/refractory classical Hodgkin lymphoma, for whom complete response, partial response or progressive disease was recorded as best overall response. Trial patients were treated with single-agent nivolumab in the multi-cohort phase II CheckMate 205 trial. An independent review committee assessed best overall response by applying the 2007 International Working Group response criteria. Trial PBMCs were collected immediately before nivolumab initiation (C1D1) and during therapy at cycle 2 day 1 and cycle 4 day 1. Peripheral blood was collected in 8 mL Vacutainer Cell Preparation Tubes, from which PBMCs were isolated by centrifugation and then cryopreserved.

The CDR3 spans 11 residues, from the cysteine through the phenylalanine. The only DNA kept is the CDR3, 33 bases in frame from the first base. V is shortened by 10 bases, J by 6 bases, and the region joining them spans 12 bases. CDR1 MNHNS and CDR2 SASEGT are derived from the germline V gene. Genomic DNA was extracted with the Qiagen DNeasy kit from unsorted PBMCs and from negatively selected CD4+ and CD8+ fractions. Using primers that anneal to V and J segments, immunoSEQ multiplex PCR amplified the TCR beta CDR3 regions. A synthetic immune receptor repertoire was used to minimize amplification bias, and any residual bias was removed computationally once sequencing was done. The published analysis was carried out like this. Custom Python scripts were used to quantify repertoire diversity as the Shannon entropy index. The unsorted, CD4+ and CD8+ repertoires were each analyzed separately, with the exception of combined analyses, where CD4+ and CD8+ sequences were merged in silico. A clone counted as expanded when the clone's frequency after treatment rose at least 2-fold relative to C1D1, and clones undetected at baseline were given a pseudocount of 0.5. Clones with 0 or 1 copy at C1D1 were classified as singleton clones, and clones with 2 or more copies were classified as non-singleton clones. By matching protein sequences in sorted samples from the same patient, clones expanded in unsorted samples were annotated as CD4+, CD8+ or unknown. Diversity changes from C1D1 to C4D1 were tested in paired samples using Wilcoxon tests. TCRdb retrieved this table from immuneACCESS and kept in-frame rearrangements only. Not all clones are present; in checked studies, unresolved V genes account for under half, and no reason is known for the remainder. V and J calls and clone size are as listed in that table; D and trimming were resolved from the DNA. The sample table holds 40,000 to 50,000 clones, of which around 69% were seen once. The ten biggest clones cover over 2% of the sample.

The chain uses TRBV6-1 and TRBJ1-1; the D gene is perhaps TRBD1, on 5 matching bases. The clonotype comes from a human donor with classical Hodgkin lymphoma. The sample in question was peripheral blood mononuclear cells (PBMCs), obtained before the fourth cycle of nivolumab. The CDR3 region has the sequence CATSGKPEAFF. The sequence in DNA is TGTGCCACTTCAGGGAAGCCTGAAGCTTTCTTT.